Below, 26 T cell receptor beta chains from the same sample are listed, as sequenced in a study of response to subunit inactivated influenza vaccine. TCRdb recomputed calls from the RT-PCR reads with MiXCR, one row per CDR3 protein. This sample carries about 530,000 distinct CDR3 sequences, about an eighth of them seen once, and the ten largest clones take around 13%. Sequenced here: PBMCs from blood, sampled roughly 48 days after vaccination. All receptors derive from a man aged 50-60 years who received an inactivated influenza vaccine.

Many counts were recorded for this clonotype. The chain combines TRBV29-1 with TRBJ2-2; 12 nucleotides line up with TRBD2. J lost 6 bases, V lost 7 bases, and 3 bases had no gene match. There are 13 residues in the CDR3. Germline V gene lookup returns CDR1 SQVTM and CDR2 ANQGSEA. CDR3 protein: CSARLAGAGELFF. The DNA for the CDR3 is TGCAGCGCCCGACTAGCGGGGGCCGGGGAGCTGTTTTTT.

The CDR3 coding sequence is TGTGCCATCCGAAGACTGGACTTCACAGATACGCAGTATTTT. Its protein product is CAIRRLDFTDTQYF. V is TRBV6-2 or TRBV6-3 and J is TRBJ2-3; D might be TRBD2 (5 bases). Per germline, CDR1 MNHEY and CDR2 SVGEGT. This CDR3 is built from 14 residues. V was clipped by 10 bases and J by 2 bases, with 16 bases between them.

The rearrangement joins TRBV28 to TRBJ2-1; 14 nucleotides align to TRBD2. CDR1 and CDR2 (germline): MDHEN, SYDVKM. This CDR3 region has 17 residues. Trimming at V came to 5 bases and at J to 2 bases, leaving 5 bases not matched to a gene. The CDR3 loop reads CASSPPGLAGAYNEQFF. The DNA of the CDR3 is TGTGCCAGCAGTCCTCCGGGACTAGCGGGGGCCTACAATGAGCAGTTCTTC.

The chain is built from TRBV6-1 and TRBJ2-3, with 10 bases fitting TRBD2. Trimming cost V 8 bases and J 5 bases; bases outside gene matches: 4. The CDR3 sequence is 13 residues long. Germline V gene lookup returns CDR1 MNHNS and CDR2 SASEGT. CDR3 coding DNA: TGTGCCAGCGGAGAGCGGGAGGGAGATACGCAGTATTTT. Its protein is CASGEREGDTQYF.

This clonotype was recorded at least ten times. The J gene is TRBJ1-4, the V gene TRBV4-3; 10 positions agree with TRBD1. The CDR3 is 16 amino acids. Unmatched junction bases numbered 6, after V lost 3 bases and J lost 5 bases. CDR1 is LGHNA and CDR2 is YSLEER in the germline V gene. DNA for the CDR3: TGCGCCAGCAGCCAGCTCCCGGGACAGGGGAATGAAAAACTGTTTTTT. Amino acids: CASSQLPGQGNEKLFF.

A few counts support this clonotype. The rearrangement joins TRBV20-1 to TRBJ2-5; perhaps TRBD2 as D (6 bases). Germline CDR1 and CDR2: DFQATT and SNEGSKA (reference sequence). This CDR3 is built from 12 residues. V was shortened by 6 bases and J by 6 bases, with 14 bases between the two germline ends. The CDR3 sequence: CSAPEEGKTQYF. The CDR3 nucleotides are TGCAGTGCCCCTGAGGAGGGCAAGACCCAGTACTTC.

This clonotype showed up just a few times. CDR3 DNA sequence: TGTGCCATCAGTGATCCGACAGGCGGCTCTGGAAACACCATATATTTT. It is translated as CAISDPTGGSGNTIYF. The chain uses TRBV10-3 and TRBJ1-3; possibly TRBD1 for D (6 bases). Germline assignment: CDR1 ENHRY and CDR2 SYGVKD. Trimming pared 3 bases from V and 0 bases from J, leaving 12 bases between. The CDR3 runs 16 residues.

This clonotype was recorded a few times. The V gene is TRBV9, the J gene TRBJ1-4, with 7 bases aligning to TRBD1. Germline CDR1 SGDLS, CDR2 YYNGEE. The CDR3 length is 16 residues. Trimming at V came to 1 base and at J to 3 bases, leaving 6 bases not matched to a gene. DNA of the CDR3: TGTGCCAGCAGCGTAACATCCCAGGGGGCTAATGAAAAACTGTTTTTT. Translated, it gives CASSVTSQGANEKLFF.

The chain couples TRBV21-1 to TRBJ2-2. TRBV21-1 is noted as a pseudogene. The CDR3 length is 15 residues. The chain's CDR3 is CASSKSKQSTGELFF. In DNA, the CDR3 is TGTGCCAGCAGCAAAAGTAAACAATCCACCGGGGAGCTGTTTTTT.

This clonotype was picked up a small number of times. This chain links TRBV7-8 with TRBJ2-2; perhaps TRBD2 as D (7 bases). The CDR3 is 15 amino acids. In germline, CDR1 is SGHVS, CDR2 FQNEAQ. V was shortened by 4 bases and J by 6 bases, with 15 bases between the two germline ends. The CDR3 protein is CASSYRGALAGELFF. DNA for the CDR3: TGTGCCAGCAGCTACCGGGGGGCGCTAGCCGGGGAGCTGTTTTTT.

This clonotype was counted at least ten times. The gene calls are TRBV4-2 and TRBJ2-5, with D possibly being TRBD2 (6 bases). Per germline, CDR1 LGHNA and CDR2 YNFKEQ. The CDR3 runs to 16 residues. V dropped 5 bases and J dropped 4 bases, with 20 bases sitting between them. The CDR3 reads CASSAGGGQVGETQYF. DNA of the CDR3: TGTGCCAGCAGCGCCGGAGGAGGGCAAGTCGGAGAGACCCAGTACTTC.

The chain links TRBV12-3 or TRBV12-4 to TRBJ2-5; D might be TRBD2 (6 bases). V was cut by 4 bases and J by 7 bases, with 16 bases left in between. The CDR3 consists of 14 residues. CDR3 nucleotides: TGTGCCAGCAGTTCCGGGACGGGGCGGGGGACCCAGTACTTC. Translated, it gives CASSSGTGRGTQYF.

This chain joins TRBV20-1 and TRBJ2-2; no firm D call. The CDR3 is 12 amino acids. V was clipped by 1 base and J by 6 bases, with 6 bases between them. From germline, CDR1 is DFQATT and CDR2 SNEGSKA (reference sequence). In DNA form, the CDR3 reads TGCAGTGCTAGAGGGCTACCCGGGGAGCTGTTTTTT. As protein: CSARGLPGELFF.

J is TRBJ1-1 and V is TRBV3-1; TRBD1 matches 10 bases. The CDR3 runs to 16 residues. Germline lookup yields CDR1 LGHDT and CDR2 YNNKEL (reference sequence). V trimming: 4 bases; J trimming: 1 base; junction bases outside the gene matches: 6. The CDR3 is CASSLGTGATNTEAFF. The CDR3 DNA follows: TGTGCCAGCAGCCTCGGGACAGGGGCTACGAACACTGAAGCTTTCTTT.

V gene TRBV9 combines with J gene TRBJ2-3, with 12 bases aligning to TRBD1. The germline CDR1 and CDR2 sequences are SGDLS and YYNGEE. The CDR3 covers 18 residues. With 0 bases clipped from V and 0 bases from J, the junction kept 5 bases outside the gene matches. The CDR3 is CASSVEGTGGPSTDTQYF. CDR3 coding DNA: TGTGCCAGCAGCGTAGAAGGGACAGGGGGCCCGAGCACAGATACGCAGTATTTT.

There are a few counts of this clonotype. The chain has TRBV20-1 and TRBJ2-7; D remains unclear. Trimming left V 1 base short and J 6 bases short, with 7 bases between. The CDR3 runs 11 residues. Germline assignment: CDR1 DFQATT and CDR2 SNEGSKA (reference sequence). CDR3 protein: CSARVVGEQYF. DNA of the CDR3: TGCAGTGCTAGAGTTGTCGGCGAGCAGTACTTC.

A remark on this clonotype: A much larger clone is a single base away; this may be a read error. CDR3 residues: CSAPGIGSYEQYF. CDR3 DNA: TGCAGTGCCCCGGGGATCGGTTCCTACGAGCAGTACTTC. The genes are TRBV20-1 and TRBJ2-7; possible D gene TRBD2, 5 bases. V was shortened by 6 bases and J by 1 base, with 13 bases between the two germline ends. Germline V gene data show CDR1 as DFQATT and CDR2 as SNEGSKA (reference sequence). The CDR3 contains 13 residues.

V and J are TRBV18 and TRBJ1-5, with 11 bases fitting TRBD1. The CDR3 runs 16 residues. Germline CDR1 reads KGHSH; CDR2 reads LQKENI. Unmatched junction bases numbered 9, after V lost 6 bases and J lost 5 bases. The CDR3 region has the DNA TGTGCCAGCTCCCAGTCGGACAGGGGGCGCGATCAGCCCCAGCATTTT. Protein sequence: CASSQSDRGRDQPQHF.

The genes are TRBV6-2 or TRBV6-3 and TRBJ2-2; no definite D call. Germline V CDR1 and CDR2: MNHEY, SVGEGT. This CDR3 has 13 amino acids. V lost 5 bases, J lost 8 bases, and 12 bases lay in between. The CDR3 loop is CASSLYTKGELFF. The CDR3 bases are TGTGCCAGCAGTCTCTACACGAAAGGGGAGCTGTTTTTT.

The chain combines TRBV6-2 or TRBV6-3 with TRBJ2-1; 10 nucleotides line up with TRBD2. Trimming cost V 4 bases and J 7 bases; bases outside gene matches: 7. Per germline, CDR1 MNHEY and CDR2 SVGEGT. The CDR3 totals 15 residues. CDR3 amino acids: CASSFNLAGENEQFF. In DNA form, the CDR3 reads TGTGCCAGCAGTTTTAACCTAGCGGGAGAAAATGAGCAGTTCTTC.

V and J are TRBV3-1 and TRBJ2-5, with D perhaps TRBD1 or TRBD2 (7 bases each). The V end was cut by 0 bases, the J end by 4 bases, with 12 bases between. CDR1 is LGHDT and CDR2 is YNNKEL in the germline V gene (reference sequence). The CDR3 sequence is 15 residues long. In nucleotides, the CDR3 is TGTGCCAGCAGCCAAGATGGCAGGGGGGGAGAGACCCAGTACTTC. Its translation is CASSQDGRGGETQYF.

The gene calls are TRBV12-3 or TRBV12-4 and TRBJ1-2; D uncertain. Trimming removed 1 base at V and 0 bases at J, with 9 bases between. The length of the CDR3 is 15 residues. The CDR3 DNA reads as TGTGCCAGCAGTTTAGATGGGTCTTCTAACTATGGCTACACCTTC. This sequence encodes CASSLDGSSNYGYTF.

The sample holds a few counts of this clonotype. The CDR3 DNA reads TGTGCCACCAGTGATTTGCTCGGTACGCAGTATTTT. It is translated as CATSDLLGTQYF. The chain has TRBV24-1 and TRBJ2-3; D ambiguous. Germline V lookup: CDR1 KGHDR, CDR2 SFDVKD. With 0 bases removed from V and 8 bases from J, the gap between germline ends came to 5 bases. The CDR3 is 12 residues long.

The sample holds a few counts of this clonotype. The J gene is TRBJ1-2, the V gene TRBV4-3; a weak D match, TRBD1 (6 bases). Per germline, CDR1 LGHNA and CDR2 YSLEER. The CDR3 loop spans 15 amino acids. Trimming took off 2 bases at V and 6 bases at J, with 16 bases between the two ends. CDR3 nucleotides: TGCGCCAGCAGCCAAAAGGGGGGAATTGGGGATGGCTACACCTTC. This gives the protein CASSQKGGIGDGYTF.

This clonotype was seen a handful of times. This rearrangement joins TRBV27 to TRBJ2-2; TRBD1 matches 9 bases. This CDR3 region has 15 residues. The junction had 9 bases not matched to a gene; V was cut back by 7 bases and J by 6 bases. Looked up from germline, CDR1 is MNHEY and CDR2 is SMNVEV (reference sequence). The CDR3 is CASNRDRVPPGELFF. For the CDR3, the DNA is TGTGCCAGCAACCGGGACAGGGTTCCCCCCGGGGAGCTGTTTTTT.

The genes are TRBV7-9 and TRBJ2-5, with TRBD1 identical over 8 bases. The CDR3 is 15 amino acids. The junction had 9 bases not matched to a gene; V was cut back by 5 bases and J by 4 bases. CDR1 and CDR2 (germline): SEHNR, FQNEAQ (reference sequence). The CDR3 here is CASSTGGSLGETQYF. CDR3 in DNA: TGTGCCAGCAGCACAGGGGGGAGCCTGGGAGAGACCCAGTACTTC.